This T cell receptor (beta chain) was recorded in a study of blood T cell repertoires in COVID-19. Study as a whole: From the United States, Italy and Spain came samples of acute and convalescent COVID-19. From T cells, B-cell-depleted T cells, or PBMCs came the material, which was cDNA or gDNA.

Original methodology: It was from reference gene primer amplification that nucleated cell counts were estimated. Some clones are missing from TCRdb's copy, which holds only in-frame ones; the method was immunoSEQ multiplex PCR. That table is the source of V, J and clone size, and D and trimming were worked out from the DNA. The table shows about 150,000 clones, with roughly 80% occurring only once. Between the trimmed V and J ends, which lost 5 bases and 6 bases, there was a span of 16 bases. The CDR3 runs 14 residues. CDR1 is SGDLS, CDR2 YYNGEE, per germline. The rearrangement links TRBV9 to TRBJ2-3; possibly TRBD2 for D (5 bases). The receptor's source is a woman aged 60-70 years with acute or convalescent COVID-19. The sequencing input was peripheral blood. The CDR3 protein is CASSSTSPGDTQYF. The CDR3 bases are TGTGCCAGCAGTTCTACCTCTCCGGGGGATACGCAGTATTTT.